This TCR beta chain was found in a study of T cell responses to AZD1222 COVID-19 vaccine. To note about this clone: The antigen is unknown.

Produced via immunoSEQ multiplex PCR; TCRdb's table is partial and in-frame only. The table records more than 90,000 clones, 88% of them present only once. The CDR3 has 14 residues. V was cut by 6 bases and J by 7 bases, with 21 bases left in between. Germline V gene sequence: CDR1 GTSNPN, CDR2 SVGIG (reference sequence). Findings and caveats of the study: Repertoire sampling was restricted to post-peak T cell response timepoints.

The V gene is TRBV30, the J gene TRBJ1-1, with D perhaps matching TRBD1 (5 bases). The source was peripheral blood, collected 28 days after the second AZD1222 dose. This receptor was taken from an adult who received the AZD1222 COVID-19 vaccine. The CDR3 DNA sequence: TGTGCCTGCACTAAAATGGCAGGGTCCAGTGAAGCTTTCTTT. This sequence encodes CACTKMAGSSEAFF.